This TCR beta chain emerged from a study of T cells in Graves' hyperthyroidism and ophthalmopathy. Study-wide findings and caveats: A model built on 13 V-J features separated ophthalmopathy from stable hyperthyroidism.

This clonotype came up a few times. Its antigen is as yet unknown. The study enrolled patients aged 18 to 65 with newly diagnosed hyperthyroidism of under 2 months' duration. Together with thyroid ultrasound, orbital computed tomography, serum thyroxine and TRAb, clinical symptoms were used for diagnoses. Researchers took RNA transcripts and amplified the TCR beta CDR3 regions from them. Initially, a first-round RT-PCR of the TCR CDR3 employed the HTBI primer set. MiXCR was run by TCRdb on the multiplex PCR reads, yielding one entry per CDR3 protein. The profile covers around 760,000 distinct CDR3 sequences, with 30% to 40% appearing a single time and 31% taken by the ten largest. CDR1 is SEHNR, CDR2 FQNEAQ, per germline (reference sequence). The ends were cut back, 5 bases at V and 3 bases at J, with 32 bases in the middle. CDR3 length equals 20 residues.

Sequences were obtained from blood. This receptor was identified in a woman between 40 and 50 years old with Graves' hyperthyroidism. This rearrangement joins TRBV7-9 to TRBJ2-7; weak D call: TRBD2 (5 bases). CDR3 DNA: TGTGCCAGCAGCATGGTGCGGGCGAGAACTGAAGGGAACCGAGGCTACGAGCAGTACTTC. This translates into CASSMVRARTEGNRGYEQYF.